This is a list of T cell receptor beta chains from one sample in a study of blood T cell repertoires in COVID-19. Clones were read by immunoSEQ multiplex PCR, and TCRdb kept only the in-frame ones, dropping some. The repertoire has 250,000 to 350,000 clones, roughly 90% of them found once; the top ten carry roughly 0.8%. Input material: peripheral blood. All receptors come from a man in his thirties or forties with acute or convalescent COVID-19. CDR3s leave out the opening cysteine and the closing phenylalanine or tryptophan.

TRBJ1-6,12,TRBV5-4,ASSLDGGNSPLH
TRBJ2-7,12,TRBV15,ATSSNIGSYEQY
TRBJ2-3,12,TRBV6-6,ASRRGGEGDTQY
TRBJ1-2,13,TRBV5-1,ASSLVQGFDYGYT
TRBJ1-2,16,TRBV28,ASSLRSFRRGGSYGYT
TRBJ2-2,16,TRBV6-1,ASSEGGQAFANTGELF
TRBJ1-1,9,TRBV28,AVGRLVGAF
TRBJ2-7,12,TRBV7-8,ASSLEFPLYEQY
TRBJ1-4,12,TRBV27,ASSRPGQGEKLF
TRBJ2-4,12,TRBV19,ASSIGTSGPIQY
TRBJ2-2,14,TRBV5-1,ASSSRARGNTGELF
TRBJ1-4,14,TRBV4-1,ASSPLGRGVNEKLF
TRBJ1-1,8,TRBV29-1,SAINTEAF
TRBJ1-1,14,TRBV19,ASSIGWDRGNTEAF
TRBJ2-2,10,TRBV10-1,ASSGISGELF
TRBJ2-5,10,TRBV28,ASRQYRDSQY
TRBJ1-4,16,TRBV23-1,ASSRPGQGFATNEKLF
TRBJ1-3,13,TRBV4-1,ASSQDRGTGNTIY
TRBJ1-1,11,TRBV19,ASGTGFNTEAF
TRBJ2-5,12,TRBV28,ASSFRDRGETQY
TRBJ2-3,13,TRBV7-2,ASSFLGTTTDTQY
TRBJ2-5,13,TRBV11-2,ASSLSNSQGETQY
TRBJ2-1,12,TRBV9,ASSPPPGKHEQF
TRBJ1-5,14,TRBV4-1,ASSRGAVLEGQPQH
TRBJ2-1,13,TRBV30,AWSANGQGLGEQF
TRBJ2-1,13,TRBV4-2,ASSPGTSNENEQF
TRBJ1-2,9,TRBV28,AACVNYGYT
TRBJ1-2,13,TRBV19,ASSAWPGADYGYT
TRBJ2-5,13,TRBV23-1,ASSQEVARQETQY
TRBJ1-1,11,TRBV5-1,ASSLVVGAEAF
TRBJ2-3,15,TRBV3-1/TRBV3-2,ASSPWTGGVYTDTQY
TRBJ1-2,11,TRBV12-3/TRBV12-4,ASSGTGDYGYT
TRBJ1-1,11,TRBV11-3,ASSLQGDTEAF
TRBJ1-5,12,TRBV29-1,SVMDRDSNQPQH
TRBJ1-2,12,TRBV7-8,ASSPTVPNYGYT
TRBJ1-4,15,TRBV7-9,ASSGGQGDSTNEKLF
TRBJ2-1,13,TRBV30,AWRKTGDFHNEQF
TRBJ2-3,17,TRBV7-3,ASSPSISGGARPTDTQY
TRBJ1-1,11,TRBV18,ASSDDRNTEAF
TRBJ1-1,11,TRBV5-1,ASSLRQNTEAF
TRBJ1-5,12,TRBV5-1,ASSLGESNQPQH
TRBJ2-1,16,TRBV11-2,ASSSRDRGDLSYNEQF
TRBJ1-1,11,TRBV21-1,AGRDSTNTEAF
TRBJ2-5,15,TRBV24-1,ATSDLRDREAGQTQY
TRBJ2-7,11,TRBV18,ASSPALLYEQY
TRBJ2-3,10,TRBV6-5,ASSRSTDTQY
TRBJ2-5,12,TRBV13,ASSLYAEQETQY
TRBJ1-2,12,TRBV3-1/TRBV3-2,ASSHGWPPLGYT
TRBJ2-1,13,TRBV6-4,ASRLTSGSYNEQF
TRBJ1-2,10,TRBV28,ASSLDYYGYT
TRBJ2-3,12,TRBV11-2,ASSAPSSADTQY
TRBJ2-5,13,TRBV5-5,ASSLGEGRQETQY
TRBJ1-2,13,TRBV29-1,SVEGWQGSNYGYT
TRBJ1-2,11,TRBV2,ASSENQASGYT
TRBJ2-5,13,TRBV7-3,ASSLSSGFGETQY